This T cell receptor beta chain appears in the sequencing data of a study of glioma-infiltrating T cells. Remarks on this clonotype: The junction and the germline gene differ at one end; a read error may be behind it.

Germline CDR1 reads MGHRA; CDR2 reads YSYEKL. This CDR3 is built from 15 residues. The iRepertoire nested amplicon-rescue multiplex PCR amplified TCR alpha and beta CDR3s from RNA. TCRdb reprocessed the multiplex PCR reads with MiXCR, giving one entry per CDR3 protein. In the table there are around 140,000 distinct CDR3 sequences, 39% of which are singletons. Sequenced input: glioma tissue, nonneoplastic brain tissue, or PBMCs (not recorded which). This chain links TRBV4-1 with TRBJ2-5; a possible D gene is TRBD1 (5 bases). This clonotype originated in a human donor with low-grade glioma or glioblastoma, undergoing nonglioma brain surgery, or in good health (not recorded which). CDR3 nucleotides: TGCGCCAGCATCCAAGAAGTACAGGTGACCCAGACCCAGTACTTC. Translated, it gives CASIQEVQVTQTQYF.